This TCR beta chain was captured by sequencing in a study of post-analysis software for immune sequencing data. CDR1 and CDR2 from the germline V gene are MRHNA and SNTAGT. The CDR3 contains 14 residues. Overall study results and limits: Co-batched samples clustered tightly together by F measure. Five or six TRBV segments were significantly more frequent in patients than in controls. TRBV5-6, TRBV5-1 and TRBV20-1 were among these segments.

TCR beta cDNA libraries included unique molecular identifiers. TCRdb re-called the PCR reads with MiXCR, one entry per CDR3 protein. The sample has hundreds of thousands of distinct CDR3 sequences; less than 35% are singletons. About this clonotype itself: Its antigen is as yet unknown. At one of its ends the junction is not consistent with the germline gene, which may arise from a read error.

Sequencing was done on a sample of blood. The chain employs TRBV6-4 and TRBJ2-2; possible D gene TRBD2, 5 bases. The clonotype comes from a girl between 10 and 17 years old with multiple sclerosis. Written as DNA, the CDR3 is TGTGCCAGCGGCGTCGAGGAGAACACCGGGGAGCGGTTTTTT. Its protein product is CASGVEENTGERFF.